Below, one T cell receptor (beta chain) is given with its context. The sample belongs to a study of T cell changes during pregnancy in multiple sclerosis. The CDR3 has 16 residues. Trimming at V came to 2 bases and at J to 3 bases, leaving 5 bases not matched to a gene. The germline CDR1 and CDR2 sequences are MDHEN and SYDVKM. Assay: immunoSEQ multiplex PCR; the TCRdb copy retains only in-frame clones and omits some. Of 35,000 to 55,000 clones in the sample, over 75% were seen once. The specimen comprised CD4+ T cells from peripheral blood mononuclear cells, sampled before pregnancy. The receptor was derived from a female donor with multiple sclerosis, enrolled in a pregnancy study. The chain joins TRBV28 to TRBJ1-3; TRBD1 agrees at 9 bases. Here the CDR3 DNA reads TGTGCCAGCAGTTTACGGACAGGGGTGGGTGGAAACACCATATATTTT. It is translated as CASSLRTGVGGNTIYF.